These 22 T cell receptor beta chains originate from one sample sequenced in a study of blood T cell repertoires in COVID-19. TCRdb's table, derived via immunoSEQ multiplex PCR, lists solely in-frame clones and lacks some. The sample includes about 130,000 clones, approximately 77% seen only once; the top ten take around 18%. Sequencing input: peripheral blood. The receptors stem from a man of 80 years or more with acute or convalescent COVID-19.

This chain connects TRBV5-1 to TRBJ2-5, with TRBD2 identical over 10 bases. Germline CDR1 and CDR2: SGHRS and YFSETQ. The CDR3 spans 15 residues. Trimming removed 0 bases from V and 5 bases from J; junction bases left unmatched: 4. The CDR3 reads CASSLVAGGPETQYF. Here the CDR3 DNA reads TGCGCCAGCAGCTTGGTAGCGGGGGGCCCGGAGACCCAGTACTTC.

This clone was observed a single time. This sequence joins TRBV18 and TRBJ2-3, with 11 positions matching TRBD2. The CDR3 runs 15 residues. Germline CDR1 is KGHSH and CDR2 is LQKENI. Trimming at V came to 3 bases and at J to 10 bases, leaving 9 bases not matched to a gene. This CDR3 is CASSPYSGGAFPQYF. In DNA, the CDR3 is TGTGCCAGCTCACCTTATAGCGGGGGGGCCTTTCCGCAGTATTTT. The variable domain in full, with the rest retrieved from reference TRBV18 and TRBJ2-3, is NAGVMQNPRHLVRRRGQEARLRCSPMKGHSHVYWYRQLPEEGLKFMVYLQKENIIDESGMPKERFSAEFPKEGPSILRIQQVVRGDSAAYFCASSPYSGGAFPQYFGPGTRLTVL.

V is TRBV5-1 and J is TRBJ1-4, with 8 bases fitting TRBD1. CDR3 length: 14 amino acids. The V gene's germline CDR1 is SGHRS and CDR2 YFSETQ. V lost 5 bases, J lost 5 bases, and 5 bases stayed unmatched. This CDR3 is CASSQRTGNEKLFF. CDR3 DNA: TGCGCCAGCAGTCAGAGGACAGGGAATGAAAAACTGTTTTTT.

This clone was detected many times. The CDR3 is CASTLDTNTEAFF. The CDR3 region has the DNA TGTGCCAGCACTCTGGACACCAACACTGAAGCTTTCTTT. The chain carries TRBV25-1 and TRBJ1-1; tentative D call: TRBD1 (5 bases). CDR1 and CDR2 (germline): MGHDK, SYGVNS. V lost 7 bases, J lost 2 bases, and 11 bases lay in between. The CDR3 covers 13 residues.

The chain is built from TRBV5-1 and TRBJ1-6; TRBD1 aligns across 10 bases. CDR1 and CDR2 (germline): SGHRS, YFSETQ. This CDR3 has 17 amino acids. V shed 4 bases, J shed 6 bases, and the junction held 10 bases outside the gene matches. This CDR3 reads CASSPPGQGSGNSPLHF. CDR3 DNA: TGCGCCAGCAGCCCGCCGGGACAGGGGTCGGGTAATTCACCCCTCCACTTT.

This clone occurred a few times. The chain uses TRBV4-2 and TRBJ1-6, with 10 bases aligning to TRBD1. Germline CDR1 and CDR2: LGHNA and YNFKEQ. This CDR3 is 17 amino acids long. Unmatched junction bases numbered 8, after V lost 3 bases and J lost 6 bases. CDR3 in DNA: TGTGCCAGCAGCCACGACCGACAGGGGGCCTTTAATTCACCCCTCCACTTT. Encoded protein: CASSHDRQGAFNSPLHF.

The chain employs TRBV2 and TRBJ2-7, with 10 positions matching TRBD1. This CDR3 has 16 amino acids. J was trimmed by 0 bases and V by 5 bases; bases with no gene match: 7. The V gene's germline CDR1 is SNHLY and CDR2 FYNNEI. For the CDR3, the DNA is TGTGCCAGCAGTAAACGGGGGACAGGGGACTCCTACGAGCAGTACTTC. Encoded protein: CASSKRGTGDSYEQYF.

The chain recombines TRBV5-5 with TRBJ1-3; no clear D. The CDR3 length is 16 residues. Germline CDR1 reads SGHKS; CDR2 reads YYEKEE (reference sequence). Trimming took 5 bases from V and 4 from J, leaving 19 bases between them. The CDR3 spells CASSWTRERLGNTIYF. The CDR3 DNA reads as TGTGCCAGCAGTTGGACCCGAGAGCGGCTCGGAAACACCATATATTTT.

The V and J genes are TRBV5-8 and TRBJ1-5, with TRBD1 matching over 7 bases. The V gene end was trimmed by 0 bases and the J gene end by 1 base; junction bases not matched to a gene: 4. The germline gives CDR1 SGHTS, CDR2 YDEGEE. The CDR3 totals 16 residues. The CDR3 region is CASSLAAGGSNQPQHF. For the CDR3, the DNA is TGTGCCAGCAGCTTGGCGGCAGGGGGGAGCAATCAGCCCCAGCATTTT.

V and J are TRBV29-1 and TRBJ1-1; 9 bases align to TRBD1. From germline, CDR1 is SQVTM and CDR2 ANQGSEA. Trimming at V came to 4 bases and at J to 9 bases, leaving 6 bases not matched to a gene. CDR3 size: 12 residues. The CDR3 reads CSVVRTGEKAFF. The CDR3 DNA follows: TGCAGCGTTGTAAGGACAGGGGAAAAAGCTTTCTTT. The full variable domain, in which reference TRBV29-1 and TRBJ1-1 provide the parts outside the CDR3, is SAVISQKPSRDICQRGTSLTIQCQVDSQVTMMFWYRQQPGQSLTLIATANQGSEATYESGFVIDKFPISRPNLTFSTLTVSNMSPEDSSIYLCSVVRTGEKAFFGQGTRLTVV.

The chain joins TRBV6-6 to TRBJ2-1; a possible D gene is TRBD2 (5 bases). The CDR3 length is 15 residues. V was cut by 7 bases and J by 7 bases, with 20 bases left in between. Germline V gene lookup returns CDR1 MNHNY and CDR2 SVGAGI (reference sequence). CDR3 sequence: CASTTRGAAWNEQFF. The CDR3 DNA follows: TGTGCCAGCACTACTAGAGGAGCCGCGTGGAATGAGCAGTTCTTC.

This chain connects TRBV5-4 to TRBJ2-5; TRBD2 aligns across 9 bases. This CDR3 is built from 15 residues. Germline assignment: CDR1 SGHNT and CDR2 YYREEE (reference sequence). The J segment lost 1 base and the V segment lost 3 bases, leaving 4 bases of the junction unmatched. CDR3: CASSSAGGTQETQYF. The DNA of the CDR3 is TGTGCCAGCAGCTCAGCGGGGGGAACCCAAGAGACCCAGTACTTC.

The chain has TRBV25-1 and TRBJ2-7, with 12 bases identical to TRBD1. The CDR3 is made up of 15 amino acids. J lost 6 bases, V lost 3 bases, and 6 bases had no gene match. CDR1 and CDR2 from the germline V gene are MGHDK and SYGVNS. CDR3 nucleotides: TGTGCCAGCAGTGACTCGGGACAGGGGGCGACCGAGCAGTACTTC. It yields the protein CASSDSGQGATEQYF.

The V and J genes are TRBV19 and TRBJ2-5, with a weak D call TRBD2 (5 bases). Germline V CDR1 and CDR2: LNHDA, SQIVND (reference sequence). CDR3 size: 14 residues. Trimming shortened V by 5 bases and J by 5 bases, and 15 bases separated the two germline ends. CDR3 sequence: CASSPDTGGETQYF. The CDR3 region has the DNA TGTGCCAGTAGTCCCGACACCGGCGGGGAGACCCAGTACTTC.

The chain combines TRBV7-2 with TRBJ1-5; TRBD1 aligns across 9 bases. The ends lost 5 bases at V and 3 bases at J; junction bases unmatched: 5. Germline values: CDR1 SGHTA, CDR2 FQGNSA. The CDR3 contains 15 residues. CDR3 sequence (DNA): TGTGCCAGCAGCCCGACAGGGGGTTACAATCAGCCCCAGCATTTT. Its protein is CASSPTGGYNQPQHF.

The chain has TRBV29-1 and TRBJ2-3; tentative D call: TRBD1 (5 bases). Germline CDR1 and CDR2: SQVTM and ANQGSEA. The CDR3 contains 13 residues. Trimming removed 3 bases at V and 2 bases at J, with 9 bases between. The CDR3 is CSVDQGYTDTQYF. The CDR3 DNA reads TGCAGCGTTGATCAGGGCTACACAGATACGCAGTATTTT.

This sequence joins TRBV27 and TRBJ2-5, with D maybe TRBD1 (5 bases). Germline CDR1 and CDR2: MNHEY and SMNVEV (reference sequence). The V end lost 3 bases, the J end lost 6 bases, and 11 bases lay between the germline ends. The CDR3 covers 13 residues. The CDR3 protein is CASSFDSAKTQYF. As DNA, the CDR3 is TGTGCCAGCAGTTTCGACAGTGCAAAGACCCAGTACTTC.

This chain connects TRBV6-2 or TRBV6-3 to TRBJ2-7; 7 nucleotides align to TRBD2. This CDR3 comprises 11 residues. V was pared by 6 bases and J by 5 bases, with 1 base of the junction left unmatched. Germline CDR1 MNHEY, CDR2 SVGEGT. CDR3 nucleotide sequence: TGTGCCAGCAGCCGGGAGGACGAGCAGTACTTC. Its translation: CASSREDEQYF.

This rearrangement joins TRBV3-1 (or the pseudogene TRBV3-2) to TRBJ1-2, with TRBD1 matching 11 bases. CDR3 length: 15 residues. V dropped 5 bases and J dropped 7; count of bases not matched to a gene: 9. Germline V gene sequence: CDR1 LGHDT, CDR2 YNNKEL (reference sequence). DNA for the CDR3: TGTGCCAGCAGCGAGCGTGGACAGGGGGCGGTTGGCTACACCTTC. This codes for CASSERGQGAVGYTF.

The DNA for the CDR3 is TGTGCCACCCTCGTTGGGAGCTCCTACAATGAGCAGTTCTTC. Encoded protein: CATLVGSSYNEQFF. This sequence joins TRBV28 and TRBJ2-1; TRBD2 might be the D (5 bases). This CDR3 is 14 amino acids long. The V end was cut by 10 bases, the J end by 0 bases, with 13 bases between. Germline CDR1 is MDHEN and CDR2 is SYDVKM.

J is TRBJ1-3 and V is TRBV19, with TRBD1 identical over 7 bases. The germline gives CDR1 LNHDA, CDR2 SQIVND (reference sequence). The CDR3 is made up of 15 amino acids. The trim removed 7 bases at V and 0 bases at J, leaving 6 bases unmatched. CDR3 bases: TGTGCCAGTACGAGGGACAGAAGCTCTGGAAACACCATATATTTT. Its protein product is CASTRDRSSGNTIYF.

The rearrangement uses TRBV29-1 and TRBJ2-2; 7 bases fit TRBD2. The CDR3 loop spans 15 amino acids. Per germline, CDR1 SQVTM and CDR2 ANQGSEA. Germline trimming cut 5 bases from V and 4 bases from J; bases unmatched to any gene: 10. The CDR3 sequence: CSVPKGAGATGELFF. The DNA for the CDR3 is TGCAGCGTTCCAAAAGGGGCGGGAGCCACCGGGGAGCTGTTTTTT.